The entry below describes one T cell receptor beta chain. This record belongs to a study of blood T cell repertoires in COVID-19. Clones were read by immunoSEQ multiplex PCR, and TCRdb kept only the in-frame ones, dropping some. The data contain about 150,000 clones, 80% to 90% of them singletons. The CDR3 runs 16 residues. From germline, CDR1 is SNHLY and CDR2 FYNNEI. The V gene end was trimmed by 7 bases and the J gene end by 6 bases; junction bases not matched to a gene: 10. Material: peripheral blood. The receptor was derived from a woman in her thirties or forties with acute or convalescent COVID-19. V gene TRBV2 combines with J gene TRBJ2-3; 13 bases map to TRBD2. CDR3 nucleotides: TGTGCCAGCAAGGCTGGACTAGCGGGGGCATCGGATACGCAGTATTTT. It is translated as CASKAGLAGASDTQYF. The full variable domain, with the rest looked up from reference TRBV2 and TRBJ2-3, is EPEVTQTPSHQVTQMGQEVILRCVPISNHLYFYWYRQILGQKVEFLVSFYNNEISEKSEIFDDQFSVERPDGSNFTLKIRSTKLEDSAMYFCASKAGLAGASDTQYFGPGTRLTVL.